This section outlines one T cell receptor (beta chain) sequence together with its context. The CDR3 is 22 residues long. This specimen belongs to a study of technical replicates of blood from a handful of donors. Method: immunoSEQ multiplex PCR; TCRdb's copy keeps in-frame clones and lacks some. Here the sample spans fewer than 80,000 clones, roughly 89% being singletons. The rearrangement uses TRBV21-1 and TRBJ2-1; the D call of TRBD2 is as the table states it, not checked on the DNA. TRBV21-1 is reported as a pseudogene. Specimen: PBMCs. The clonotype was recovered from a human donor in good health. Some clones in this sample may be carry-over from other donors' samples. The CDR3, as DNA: TGTGCCAGCAGCAGATTCGGCTGTATAGTAGGGTCTAGGCTAGCGGGTGGGGGTGAGCAGTTCTTC. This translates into CASSRFGCIVGSRLAGGGEQFF.